This record concerns one TCR beta chain sequence. V dropped 4 bases and J dropped 0 bases, with 6 bases sitting between them. Germline values: CDR1 MNHEY, CDR2 SVGAGI. This CDR3 has 13 amino acids. These data come from a study of blood T cell repertoires in COVID-19. The method was immunoSEQ multiplex PCR; TCRdb's version includes in-frame clones alone and lacks a portion of them. Of over 100,000 clones in the sample, approximately 81% were seen once. Source material: peripheral blood. The rearrangement joins TRBV6-5 to TRBJ1-2; unclear D gene. This clonotype was sampled from a man aged 40-55 years with acute or convalescent COVID-19. The CDR3 coding sequence is TGTGCCAGCAGTTCTCCCCCTAACTATGGCTACACCTTC. Protein: CASSSPPNYGYTF.